This passage covers 24 T cell receptor beta chains from one sample sequenced in a study of low-dose radiotherapy and immunotherapy resistance in tumors. Primers targeting TRAV and TRBV primed first-strand cDNA, covering alpha and beta chains. TCR amplification involved about 19 PCR cycles with a constant-region primer and V-primer adapter. TCRdb itself ran the reads through MiXCR, one entry per CDR3 protein. This table holds tens of thousands of distinct CDR3 sequences, around 20% found once. Noted time point: after trial treatment. Treatment described: LDRT plus nivolumab, ipilimumab, low-dose cyclophosphamide and aspirin (RACIN trial). The sample in question was PBMCs, obtained after low-dose radiotherapy plus immunotherapy. The origin of the receptors is a female donor with ovarian cancer.

This clonotype was seen a handful of times. In DNA, the CDR3 is TGTGCCAGCAGCCAATCGGGACTAGCCGGAAATGAGCAGTTCTTC. Translated, it gives CASSQSGLAGNEQFF. This chain links TRBV3-1 with TRBJ2-1, with 9 bases lining up with TRBD2. The CDR3 contains 15 residues. Losses at the gene ends were 2 bases for V and 7 bases for J; bases not matched to a gene: 6. Germline assignment: CDR1 LGHDT and CDR2 YNNKEL (reference sequence).

At least ten counts were recorded for this clonotype. This chain joins TRBV2 and TRBJ2-2; D may be TRBD1 or TRBD2 (5 bases each). Germline CDR1 and CDR2: SNHLY and FYNNEI. V was cut by 6 bases and J by 4 bases, with 15 bases left in between. The CDR3 runs 15 residues. CDR3 residues: CASRGTVSATGELFF. CDR3 bases: TGTGCCAGCAGAGGGACGGTCTCGGCCACCGGGGAGCTGTTTTTT.

This clonotype was seen ten or more times. This sequence joins TRBV5-1 and TRBJ2-5, with TRBD2 identical over 16 bases. Germline CDR1 is SGHRS and CDR2 is YFSETQ. The J segment lost 5 bases and the V segment lost 3 bases, leaving 7 bases of the junction unmatched. The CDR3 is 17 amino acids. For the CDR3, the DNA is TGCGCCAGCAGCTCGGGACTAGCGGGAGGGCCCGGCGAGACCCAGTACTTC. This translates into CASSSGLAGGPGETQYF.

This clonotype was seen at least ten times. The rearrangement joins TRBV5-4 to TRBJ2-7; D possibly corresponds to TRBD2 (5 bases). This CDR3 spans 16 amino acids. V gave up 4 bases and J gave up 7 bases, with 24 bases separating them. In germline, CDR1 is SGHNT, CDR2 YYREEE (reference sequence). CDR3 in amino acids: CASSNAPTLTAGEQYF. CDR3 coding DNA: TGTGCCAGCAGCAACGCACCAACCCTGACCGCGGGTGAGCAGTACTTC.

This clonotype was picked up many times. The gene calls are TRBV3-1 and TRBJ1-1, with D unresolved. The CDR3 spans 12 residues. V was clipped by 1 base and J by 8 bases, with 8 bases between them. Per the germline V gene, CDR1 is LGHDT and CDR2 is YNNKEL (reference sequence). DNA for the CDR3: TGTGCCAGCAGCCAAGTTTGGGCAGAAGCTTTCTTT. Residues: CASSQVWAEAFF.

This clonotype was detected many times. J is TRBJ2-4 and V is TRBV7-2; weak D call: TRBD2 (6 bases). Trimming stripped 2 bases from V and 0 bases from J, with 14 bases between. Germline loops: CDR1 SGHTA, CDR2 FQGNSA. CDR3 length: 17 residues. CDR3 residues: CASSLFSGKIAKNIQYF. DNA for the CDR3: TGTGCCAGCAGCTTATTTAGCGGAAAGATAGCCAAAAACATTCAGTACTTC.

The chain employs TRBV9 and TRBJ2-1, with unresolved D. CDR3 length: 12 amino acids. V lost 0 bases, J lost 5 bases, and 3 bases lay in between. Germline values: CDR1 SGDLS, CDR2 YYNGEE. CDR3 region: CASSVDHNEQFF. The CDR3 coding sequence is TGTGCCAGCAGCGTAGACCACAATGAGCAGTTCTTC.

This rearrangement joins TRBV28 to TRBJ2-1; TRBD2 aligns across 8 bases. The junction had 6 bases not matched to a gene; V was cut back by 3 bases and J by 2 bases. Germline V gene lookup returns CDR1 MDHEN and CDR2 SYDVKM. CDR3 size: 16 residues. CDR3 loop: CASSFRSGGAYNEQFF. The CDR3, as DNA: TGTGCCAGCAGTTTTCGGTCCGGGGGGGCCTACAATGAGCAGTTCTTC.

The V and J genes are TRBV5-1 and TRBJ2-2, with TRBD2 as a possible D gene (7 bases). Trimming cost V 4 bases and J 9 bases, with 16 bases left between them. Germline lookup yields CDR1 SGHRS and CDR2 YFSETQ. The CDR3 consists of 14 residues. In DNA form, the CDR3 reads TGCGCCAGCAGCCTGGAATCGGGGGGCCGGGAGCTGTTTTTT. It codes for CASSLESGGRELFF.

This clonotype appeared many times. J is TRBJ2-1 and V is TRBV20-1; D gene ambiguous. The CDR3 has 13 residues. With 3 bases removed from V and 6 bases from J, the gap between germline ends came to 12 bases. Germline lookup yields CDR1 DFQATT and CDR2 SNEGSKA (reference sequence). The CDR3 DNA reads TGCAGTGCTAGGGACGGTAGAAGCAATGAGCAGTTCTTC. This encodes CSARDGRSNEQFF.

The chain carries TRBV5-4 and TRBJ2-6; D is undetermined. Germline-derived CDR1 and CDR2 are SGHNT and YYREEE (reference sequence). The CDR3 extends over 15 amino acids. Trimming left V 1 base short and J 1 base short, with 6 bases between. The CDR3 reads CASSLSRSGANVLTF. The DNA of the CDR3 is TGTGCCAGCAGCTTGTCTAGGTCTGGGGCCAACGTCCTGACTTTC.

This clonotype was observed at least ten times. V and J are TRBV11-2 and TRBJ1-4; a possible D gene is TRBD1 (5 bases). V was shortened by 6 bases and J by 8 bases, with 16 bases between the two germline ends. Germline V gives CDR1 SGHAT, CDR2 FQNNGV. The length of the CDR3 is 14 residues. The CDR3 loop is CASRHPGGEEKLFF. In DNA, the CDR3 is TGTGCCAGCAGGCACCCAGGAGGGGAGGAAAAACTGTTTTTT.

The CDR3 is CASSEVGISGNTIYF. The CDR3 bases are TGTGCCAGCAGTGAAGTGGGGATCTCTGGAAACACCATATATTTT. This chain connects TRBV2 to TRBJ1-3; D uncertain. The germline CDR1 and CDR2 sequences are SNHLY and FYNNEI. The CDR3 runs to 15 residues. The V gene lost 1 base and the J gene lost 0 bases, with 7 bases spanning the gap.

Ten or more counts support this clonotype. The chain combines TRBV28 with TRBJ1-5; TRBD1 matches at 9 bases. V lost 3 bases to trimming and J lost 7 bases; unmatched junction nucleotides: 7. The V gene's germline CDR1 is MDHEN and CDR2 SYDVKM. The CDR3 is 15 amino acids. CDR3 bases: TGTGCCAGCAGTTTTTTGGGACAGGGTGCCCAGCCCCAGCATTTT. It encodes CASSFLGQGAQPQHF. Variable domain in full (rest from reference TRBV28 and TRBJ1-5): DVKVTQSSRYLVKRTGEKVFLECVQDMDHENMFWYRQDPGLGLRLIYFSYDVKMKEKGDIPEGYSVSREKKERFSLILESASTNQTSMYLCASSFLGQGAQPQHFGDGTRLSIL.

This clonotype has ten or more counts. The J gene is TRBJ2-1, the V gene TRBV20-1, with 12 bases lining up with TRBD2. Trimming took 4 bases from V and 3 from J; bases not matched to a gene: 4. Looked up from germline, CDR1 is DFQATT and CDR2 is SNEGSKA (reference sequence). The CDR3 is 15 amino acids. The CDR3 nucleotides read TGCAGTGCTACCCGGACTAGCGGGAACTACAATGAGCAGTTCTTC. This translates into CSATRTSGNYNEQFF.

This clonotype has a count of ten or more. The chain links TRBV11-1 to TRBJ2-3; a possible D gene is TRBD1 (6 bases). Germline V CDR1 and CDR2: SGHAT, FQDESV (reference sequence). The CDR3 sequence is 15 residues long. V lost 6 bases to trimming and J lost 0 bases, with 13 bases between them. CDR3 in amino acids: CASRLTGLSTDTQYF. The CDR3 DNA reads as TGTGCCAGCAGACTGACAGGTCTGAGCACAGATACGCAGTATTTT.

The table lists this clonotype with many counts. CDR3 nucleotides: TGCAGCGGGGGACCCGGGAGGGAGACCCAGTACTTC. Translated, it gives CSGGPGRETQYF. The V and J genes are TRBV29-1 and TRBJ2-5; 7 nucleotides agree with TRBD2. The CDR3 extends over 12 amino acids. CDR1 and CDR2 from the germline V gene are SQVTM and ANQGSEA. Trimming took 7 bases from V and 5 from J; bases not matched to a gene: 7.

This clonotype was observed many times. The chain recombines TRBV4-1 with TRBJ1-2; D gene unclear. Trimming left V 3 bases short and J 3 bases short, with 20 bases between. Per the germline V gene, CDR1 is MGHRA and CDR2 is YSYEKL. This CDR3 is 17 amino acids long. In nucleotides, the CDR3 is TGCGCCAGCAGCCAGAATCTTCGGAGTCCCCGGGACTATGGCTACACCTTC. As protein: CASSQNLRSPRDYGYTF.

The chain couples TRBV5-3 to TRBJ1-1; TRBD1 might be the D (5 bases). TRBV5-3 belongs to the ORF category, with a function that is uncertain. The CDR3 sequence is 15 residues long. V lost 8 bases and J lost 1, with 18 bases in between. The CDR3: CASSDMKGANTEAFF. The CDR3 DNA reads TGTGCCAGCAGCGATATGAAAGGGGCGAACACTGAAGCTTTCTTT.

The V gene is TRBV30, the J gene TRBJ2-7, with D perhaps matching TRBD2 (7 bases). The germline gives CDR1 GTSNPN, CDR2 SVGIG (reference sequence). This CDR3 contains 14 residues. Trimming took off 3 bases at V and 2 bases at J, with 14 bases between the two ends. The CDR3 DNA follows: TGTGCCTGGAGATGGGGGGGCGGTACCTACGAGCAGTACTTC. The encoded protein is CAWRWGGGTYEQYF. Full variable domain (remainder filled in from reference TRBV30 and TRBJ2-7): SQTIHQWPATLVQPVGSPLSLECTVEGTSNPNLYWYRQAAGRGLQLLFYSVGIGQISSEVPQNLSASRPQDRQFILSSKKLLLSDSGFYLCAWRWGGGTYEQYFGPGTRLTVT.

This clonotype has a count of ten or more. This chain connects TRBV7-6 to TRBJ1-5, with D unresolved. The length of the CDR3 is 16 residues. Germline CDR1 SGHVS, CDR2 FNYEAQ. Trimming took 1 base from V and 5 from J, leaving 15 bases between them. The CDR3 spells CASSLGVSAPDQPQHF. The CDR3, as DNA: TGTGCCAGCAGCTTAGGGGTTTCGGCTCCTGATCAGCCCCAGCATTTT.

DNA of the CDR3: TGTGCCAGCAGCTTGCACAGAACCTACGAGCAGTACTTC. It codes for CASSLHRTYEQYF. The V gene is TRBV5-6, the J gene TRBJ2-7; D ambiguous. The ends were cut back, 1 base at V and 2 bases at J, with 7 bases in the middle. The CDR3 runs to 13 residues. Per the germline V gene, CDR1 is SGHDT and CDR2 is YYEEEE.

At least ten counts were recorded for this clonotype. The CDR3 spells CASSPTDGSYEQYF. In DNA form, the CDR3 reads TGTGCCAGCAGCCCAACGGACGGGTCCTACGAGCAGTACTTC. The chain carries TRBV7-9 and TRBJ2-7, with D hard to call. CDR1 and CDR2 (germline): SEHNR, FQNEAQ (reference sequence). Trimming shortened V by 5 bases and J by 1 base, and 12 bases separated the two germline ends. The CDR3 runs 14 residues.

This clonotype has at least ten counts. The chain employs TRBV10-3 and TRBJ1-2; 10 bases map to TRBD1. Trimming removed 5 bases from V and 1 base from J; junction bases left unmatched: 4. The CDR3 has 15 residues. CDR1 is ENHRY, CDR2 SYGVKD, per germline. The CDR3 DNA reads as TGTGCCATCAGTCCCCGGGACAGGGGTAACTATGGCTACACCTTC. It yields the protein CAISPRDRGNYGYTF.